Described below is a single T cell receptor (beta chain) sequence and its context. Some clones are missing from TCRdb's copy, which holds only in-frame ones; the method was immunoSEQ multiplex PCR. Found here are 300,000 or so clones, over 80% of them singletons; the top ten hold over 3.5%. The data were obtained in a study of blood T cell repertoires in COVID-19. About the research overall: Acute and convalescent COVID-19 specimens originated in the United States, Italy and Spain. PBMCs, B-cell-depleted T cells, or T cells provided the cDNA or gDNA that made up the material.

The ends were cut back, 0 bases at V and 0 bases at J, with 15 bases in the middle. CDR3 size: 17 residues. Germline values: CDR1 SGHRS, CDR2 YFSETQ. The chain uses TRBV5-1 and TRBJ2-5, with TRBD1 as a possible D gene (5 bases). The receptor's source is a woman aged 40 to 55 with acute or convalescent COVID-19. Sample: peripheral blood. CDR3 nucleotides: TGCGCCAGCAGCTTGGGGTCGGACATTCAGTACCAAGAGACCCAGTACTTC. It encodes CASSLGSDIQYQETQYF.